These T cell receptor beta chains were read from a single sample in a study of blood T cell repertoires in COVID-19. Assay: immunoSEQ multiplex PCR; the TCRdb copy retains only in-frame clones and omits some. The sample includes 130,000 to 150,000 clones, approximately 90% seen only once; the top ten take nearly 0.95%. Sequencing used peripheral blood. These TCRs come from a woman in her fifties or sixties with acute or convalescent COVID-19. Both conserved end residues are part of each CDR3.

cdr3_length: 15; v_call: TRBV11-2; cdr3_aa: CASSLGLAGEETQYF
cdr3_length: 11; v_call: TRBV18; cdr3_aa: CASSPKDTQYF
cdr3_length: 14; v_call: TRBV29-1; cdr3_aa: CSVATGKSNQPQHF
cdr3_length: 18; v_call: TRBV6-1; cdr3_aa: CASSEAFAPSGRVDTQYF
cdr3_length: 12; v_call: TRBV6-1; cdr3_aa: CASKQGDYGYTF
cdr3_length: 16; v_call: TRBV9; cdr3_aa: CASSVAPGGDTGELFF
cdr3_length: 14; v_call: TRBV19; cdr3_aa: CASSIGHLNTEAFF
cdr3_length: 16; v_call: TRBV28; cdr3_aa: CASSFGGRSGANVLTF
cdr3_length: 14; v_call: TRBV6-4; cdr3_aa: CASSASGATDTQYF
cdr3_length: 15; v_call: TRBV5-1; cdr3_aa: CASSQDVGGSYEQYF
cdr3_length: 15; v_call: TRBV6-2/TRBV6-3; cdr3_aa: CASSLSEGRADTQYF
cdr3_length: 15; v_call: TRBV5-1; cdr3_aa: CASSLRTGGNTEAFF
cdr3_length: 15; v_call: TRBV24-1; cdr3_aa: CATRLSGDSYNEQFF
cdr3_length: 12; v_call: TRBV4-1; cdr3_aa: CASSQVLDTQYF
cdr3_length: 14; v_call: TRBV11-2; cdr3_aa: CASSLDGRDYGYTF
cdr3_length: 13; v_call: TRBV10-1; cdr3_aa: CASSDTRNYGYTF
cdr3_length: 13; v_call: TRBV10-1; cdr3_aa: CASSGGAGNTIYF
cdr3_length: 14; v_call: TRBV10-1; cdr3_aa: CASSESKLLNEQFF
cdr3_length: 11; v_call: TRBV5-1; cdr3_aa: CASSSEGEQFF
cdr3_length: 15; v_call: TRBV5-1; cdr3_aa: CASSLEDRGVGGYTF
cdr3_length: 14; v_call: TRBV7-3; cdr3_aa: CASSSGTGGDTQYF
cdr3_length: 16; v_call: TRBV5-4; cdr3_aa: CASSLALGSGTGELFF